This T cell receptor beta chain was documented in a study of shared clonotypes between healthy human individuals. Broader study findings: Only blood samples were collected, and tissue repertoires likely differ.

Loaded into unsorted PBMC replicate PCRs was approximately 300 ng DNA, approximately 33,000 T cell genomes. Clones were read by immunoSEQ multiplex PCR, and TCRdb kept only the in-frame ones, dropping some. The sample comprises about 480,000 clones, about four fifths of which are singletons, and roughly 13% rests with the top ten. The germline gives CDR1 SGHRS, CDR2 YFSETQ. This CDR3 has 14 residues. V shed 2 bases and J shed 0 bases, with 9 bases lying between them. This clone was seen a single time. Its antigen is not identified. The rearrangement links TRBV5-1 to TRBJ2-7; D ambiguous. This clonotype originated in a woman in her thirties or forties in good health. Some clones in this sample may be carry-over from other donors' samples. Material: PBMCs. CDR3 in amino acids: CASSFGRHSYEQYF. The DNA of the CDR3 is TGCGCCAGCAGCTTCGGCAGACACTCCTACGAGCAGTACTTC.